This T cell receptor (beta chain) was identified during a study of shared clonotypes between healthy human individuals. Donors, without exception, were Caucasian adults residing in Nashville, Tennessee. The study, taken as a whole, reports: Among a few donors, roughly 5% of naive CD4 clonotypes were found in common. Naive subsets, compared against memory subsets, generally had larger estimated richness values. The expectation was that sequencing depth would affect clonotype sharing among donors.

After removal of 10 bases from V and 9 bases from J, the junction contained 13 bases not matched to a gene. The CDR3 sequence is 14 residues long. Germline assignment: CDR1 ENHRY and CDR2 SYGVKD. This table comes from immunoSEQ multiplex PCR, and its TCRdb copy is limited to in-frame clones, with some not included. The sample yields 950,000 to 1,100,000 clones, around 74% seen once. This clone was recorded a few times. Its cognate antigen is unknown. The chain recombines TRBV10-3 with TRBJ2-1, with 9 nucleotides matching TRBD2. This TCR came from a man aged 18 to 30 in good health. Sequencing was performed on memory CD4+ T cells sorted from blood. The subset here: CD45RA-negative fraction. CDR3: CATTGLAGLSEQFF. The CDR3 DNA follows: TGTGCCACCACGGGCCTAGCGGGACTCAGTGAGCAGTTCTTC.